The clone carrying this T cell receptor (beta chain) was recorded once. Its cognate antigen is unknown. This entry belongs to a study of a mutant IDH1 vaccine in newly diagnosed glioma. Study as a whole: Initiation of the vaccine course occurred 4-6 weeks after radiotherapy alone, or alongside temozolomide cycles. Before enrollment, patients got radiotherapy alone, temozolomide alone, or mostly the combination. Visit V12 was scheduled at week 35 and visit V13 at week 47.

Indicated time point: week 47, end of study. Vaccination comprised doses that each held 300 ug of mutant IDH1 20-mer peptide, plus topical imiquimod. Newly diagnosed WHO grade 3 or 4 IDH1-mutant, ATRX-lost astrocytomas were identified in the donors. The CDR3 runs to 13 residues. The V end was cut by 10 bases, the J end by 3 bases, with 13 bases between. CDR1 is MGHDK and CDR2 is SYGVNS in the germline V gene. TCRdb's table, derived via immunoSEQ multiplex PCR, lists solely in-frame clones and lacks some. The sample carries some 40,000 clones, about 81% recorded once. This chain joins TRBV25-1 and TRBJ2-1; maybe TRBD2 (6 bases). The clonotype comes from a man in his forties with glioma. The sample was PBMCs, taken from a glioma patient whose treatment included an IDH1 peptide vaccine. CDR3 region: CATRDWNYNEQFF. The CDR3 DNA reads TGTGCCACCAGGGACTGGAACTACAATGAGCAGTTCTTC.